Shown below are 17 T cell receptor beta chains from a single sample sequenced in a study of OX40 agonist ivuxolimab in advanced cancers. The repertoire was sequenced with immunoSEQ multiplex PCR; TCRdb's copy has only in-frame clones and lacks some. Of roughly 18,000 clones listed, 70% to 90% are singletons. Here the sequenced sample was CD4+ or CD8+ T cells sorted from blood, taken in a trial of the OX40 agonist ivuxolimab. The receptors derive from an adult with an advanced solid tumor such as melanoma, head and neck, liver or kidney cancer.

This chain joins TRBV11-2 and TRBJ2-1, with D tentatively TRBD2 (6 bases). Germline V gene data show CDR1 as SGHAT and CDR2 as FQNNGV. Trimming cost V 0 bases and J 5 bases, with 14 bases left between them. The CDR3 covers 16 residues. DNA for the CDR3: TGTGCCAGCAGCTTAGAGGAGGGTCTTACGGACAATGAGCAGTTCTTC. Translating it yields CASSLEEGLTDNEQFF.

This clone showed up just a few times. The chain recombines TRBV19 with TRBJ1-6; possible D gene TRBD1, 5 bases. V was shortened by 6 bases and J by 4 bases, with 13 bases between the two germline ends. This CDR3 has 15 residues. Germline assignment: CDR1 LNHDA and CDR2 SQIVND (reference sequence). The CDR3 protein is CASSPGTGYNSPLHF. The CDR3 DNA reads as TGTGCCAGTAGCCCAGGGACGGGATATAATTCACCCCTCCACTTT. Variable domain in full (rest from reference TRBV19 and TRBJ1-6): DGGITQSPKYLFRKEGQNVTLSCEQNLNHDAMYWYRQDPGQGLRLIYYSQIVNDFQKGDIAEGYSVSREKKESFPLTVTSAQKNPTAFYLCASSPGTGYNSPLHFGNGTRLTVT.

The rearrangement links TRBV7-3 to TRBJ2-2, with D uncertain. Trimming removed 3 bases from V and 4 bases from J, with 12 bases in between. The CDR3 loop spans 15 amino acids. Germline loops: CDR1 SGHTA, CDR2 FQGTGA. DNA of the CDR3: TGTGCCAGCAGCTTGAACCTACCACCCACCGGGGAGCTGTTTTTT. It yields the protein CASSLNLPPTGELFF.

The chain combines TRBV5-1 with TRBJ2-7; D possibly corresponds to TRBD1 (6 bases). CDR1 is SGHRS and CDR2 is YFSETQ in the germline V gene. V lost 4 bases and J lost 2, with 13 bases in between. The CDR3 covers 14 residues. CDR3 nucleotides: TGCGCCAGCAGCATTGGGACAAAAACCTACGAGCAGTACTTC. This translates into CASSIGTKTYEQYF.

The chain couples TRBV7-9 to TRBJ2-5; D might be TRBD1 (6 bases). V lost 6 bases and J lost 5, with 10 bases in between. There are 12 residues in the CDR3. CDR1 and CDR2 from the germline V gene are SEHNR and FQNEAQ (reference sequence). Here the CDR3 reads CASRFRGETQYF. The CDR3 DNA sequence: TGTGCCAGCAGATTCAGGGGCGAGACCCAGTACTTC.

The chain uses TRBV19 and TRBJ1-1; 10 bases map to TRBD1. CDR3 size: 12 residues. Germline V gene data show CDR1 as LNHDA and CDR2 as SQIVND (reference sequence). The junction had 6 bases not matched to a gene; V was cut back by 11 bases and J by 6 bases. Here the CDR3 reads CAGTGAVPEAFF. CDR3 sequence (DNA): TGTGCCGGGACAGGGGCGGTTCCTGAAGCTTTCTTT.

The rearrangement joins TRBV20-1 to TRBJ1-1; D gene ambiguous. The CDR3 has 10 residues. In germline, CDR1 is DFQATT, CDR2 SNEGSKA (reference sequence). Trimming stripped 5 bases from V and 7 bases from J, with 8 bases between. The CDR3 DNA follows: TGCAGTGCTCCACACGGTGAAGCTTTCTTT. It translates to CSAPHGEAFF.

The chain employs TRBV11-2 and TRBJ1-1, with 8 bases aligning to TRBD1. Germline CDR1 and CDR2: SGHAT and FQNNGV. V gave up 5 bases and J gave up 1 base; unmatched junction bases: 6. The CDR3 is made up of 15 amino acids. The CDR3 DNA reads TGTGCCAGCAGCCCCTCGGGACAGGCGAACACTGAAGCTTTCTTT. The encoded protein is CASSPSGQANTEAFF.

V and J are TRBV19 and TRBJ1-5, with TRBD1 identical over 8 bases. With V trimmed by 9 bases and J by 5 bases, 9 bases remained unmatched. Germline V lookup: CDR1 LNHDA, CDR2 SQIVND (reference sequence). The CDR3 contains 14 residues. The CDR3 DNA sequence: TGTGCCAGCCGAGACAGGGGTGGAGATCAGCCCCAGCATTTT. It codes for CASRDRGGDQPQHF.

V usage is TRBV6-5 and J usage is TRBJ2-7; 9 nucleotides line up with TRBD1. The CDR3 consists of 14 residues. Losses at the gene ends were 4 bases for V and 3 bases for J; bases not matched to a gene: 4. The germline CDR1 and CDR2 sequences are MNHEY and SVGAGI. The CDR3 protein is CASSSLTGGYEQYF. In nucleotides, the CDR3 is TGTGCCAGCAGTTCCCTGACAGGGGGCTACGAGCAGTACTTC.

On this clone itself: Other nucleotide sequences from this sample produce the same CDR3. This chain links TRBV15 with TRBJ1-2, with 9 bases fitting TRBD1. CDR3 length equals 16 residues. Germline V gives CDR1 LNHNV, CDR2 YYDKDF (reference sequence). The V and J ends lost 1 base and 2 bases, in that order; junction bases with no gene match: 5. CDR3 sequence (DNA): TGTGCCACCAGCAGAGCCGGACAGGGGCGCAACTATGGCTACACCTTC. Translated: CATSRAGQGRNYGYTF. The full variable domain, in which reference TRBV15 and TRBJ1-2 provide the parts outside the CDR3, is DAMVIQNPRYQVTQFGKPVTLSCSQTLNHNVMYWYQQKSSQAPKLLFHYYDKDFNNEADTPDNFQSRRPNTSFCFLDIRSPGLGDTAMYLCATSRAGQGRNYGYTFGSGTRLTVV.

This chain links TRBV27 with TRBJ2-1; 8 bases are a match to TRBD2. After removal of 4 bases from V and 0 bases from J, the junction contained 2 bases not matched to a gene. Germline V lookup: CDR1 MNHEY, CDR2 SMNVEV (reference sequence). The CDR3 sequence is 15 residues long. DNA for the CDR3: TGTGCCAGCAGTTACAGCGGGAGCTCCTACAATGAGCAGTTCTTC. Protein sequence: CASSYSGSSYNEQFF.

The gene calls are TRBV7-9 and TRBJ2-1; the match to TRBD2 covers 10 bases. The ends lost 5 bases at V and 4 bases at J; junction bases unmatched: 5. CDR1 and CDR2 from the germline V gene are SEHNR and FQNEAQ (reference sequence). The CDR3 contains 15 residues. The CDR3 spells CASSKLAGLYNEQFF. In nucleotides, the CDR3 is TGTGCCAGCAGCAAACTAGCGGGACTTTACAATGAGCAGTTCTTC.

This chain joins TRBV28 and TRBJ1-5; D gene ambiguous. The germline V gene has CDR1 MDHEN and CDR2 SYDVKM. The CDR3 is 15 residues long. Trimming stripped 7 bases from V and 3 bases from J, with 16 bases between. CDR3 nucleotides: TGTGCCAGCACCACCCACGTGGGGTCCAATCAGCCCCAGCATTTT. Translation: CASTTHVGSNQPQHF.

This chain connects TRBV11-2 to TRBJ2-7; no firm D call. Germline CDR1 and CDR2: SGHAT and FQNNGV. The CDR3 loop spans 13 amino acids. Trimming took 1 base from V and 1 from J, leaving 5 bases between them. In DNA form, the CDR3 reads TGTGCCAGCAGCTTAGGGGTATCCTACGAGCAGTACTTC. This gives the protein CASSLGVSYEQYF.

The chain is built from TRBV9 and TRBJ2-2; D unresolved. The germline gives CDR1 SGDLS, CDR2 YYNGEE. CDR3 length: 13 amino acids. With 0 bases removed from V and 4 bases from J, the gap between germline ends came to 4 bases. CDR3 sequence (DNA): TGTGCCAGCAGCGTAGGGGCCACCGGGGAGCTGTTTTTT. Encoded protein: CASSVGATGELFF. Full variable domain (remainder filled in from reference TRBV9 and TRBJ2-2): DSGVTQTPKHLITATGQRVTLRCSPRSGDLSVYWYQQSLDQGLQFLIQYYNGEERAKGNILERFSAQQFPDLHSELNLSSLELGDSALYFCASSVGATGELFFGEGSRLTVL.

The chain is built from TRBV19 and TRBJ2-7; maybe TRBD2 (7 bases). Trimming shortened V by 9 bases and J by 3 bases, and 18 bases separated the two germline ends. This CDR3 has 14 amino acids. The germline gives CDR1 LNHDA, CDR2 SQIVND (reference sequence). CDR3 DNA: TGTGCCAGCAGTTACGGAGGGGGGGGCTACGAGCAGTACTTC. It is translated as CASSYGGGGYEQYF. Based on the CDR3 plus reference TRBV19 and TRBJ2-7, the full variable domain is DGGITQSPKYLFRKEGQNVTLSCEQNLNHDAMYWYRQDPGQGLRLIYYSQIVNDFQKGDIAEGYSVSREKKESFPLTVTSAQKNPTAFYLCASSYGGGGYEQYFGPGTRLTVT.